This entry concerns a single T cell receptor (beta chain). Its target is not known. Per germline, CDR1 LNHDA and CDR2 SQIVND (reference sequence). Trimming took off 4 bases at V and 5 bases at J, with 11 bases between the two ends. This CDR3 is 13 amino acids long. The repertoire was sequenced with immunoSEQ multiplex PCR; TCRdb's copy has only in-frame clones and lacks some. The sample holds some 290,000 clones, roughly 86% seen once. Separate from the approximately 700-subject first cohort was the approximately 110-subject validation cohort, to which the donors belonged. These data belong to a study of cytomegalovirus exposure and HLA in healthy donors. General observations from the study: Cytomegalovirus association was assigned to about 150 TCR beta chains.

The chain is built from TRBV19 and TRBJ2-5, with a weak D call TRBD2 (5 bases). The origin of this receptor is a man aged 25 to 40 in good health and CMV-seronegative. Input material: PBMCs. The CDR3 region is CASSTRKRETQYF. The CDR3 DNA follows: TGTGCCAGTAGTACCCGTAAGCGGGAGACCCAGTACTTC.